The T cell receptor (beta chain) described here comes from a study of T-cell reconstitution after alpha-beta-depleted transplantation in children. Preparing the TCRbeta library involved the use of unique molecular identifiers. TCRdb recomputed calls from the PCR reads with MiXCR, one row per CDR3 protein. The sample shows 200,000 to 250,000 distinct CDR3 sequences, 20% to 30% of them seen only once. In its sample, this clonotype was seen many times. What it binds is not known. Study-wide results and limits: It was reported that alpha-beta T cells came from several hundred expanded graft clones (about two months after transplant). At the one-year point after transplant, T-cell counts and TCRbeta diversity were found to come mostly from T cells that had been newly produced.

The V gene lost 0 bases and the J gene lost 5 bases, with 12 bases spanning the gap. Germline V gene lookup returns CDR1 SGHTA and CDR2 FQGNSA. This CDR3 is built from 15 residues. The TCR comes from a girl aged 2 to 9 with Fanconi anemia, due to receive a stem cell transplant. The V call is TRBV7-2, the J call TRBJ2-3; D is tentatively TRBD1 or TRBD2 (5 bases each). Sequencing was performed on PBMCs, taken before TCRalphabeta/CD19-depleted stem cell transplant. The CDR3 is CASSLALGAGDTQYF. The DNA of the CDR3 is TGTGCCAGCAGCTTAGCTCTCGGGGCGGGAGATACGCAGTATTTT.